A selection of T cell receptor beta chains follows, all from one sample in a study of blood T cell repertoires in COVID-19. TCRdb's table, derived via immunoSEQ multiplex PCR, lists solely in-frame clones and lacks some. This table holds about 350,000 clones, about 91% found once. Sequences were obtained from peripheral blood. These receptors were taken from a man aged 30 to 39 with COVID-19, enrolled during active disease. Both conserved end residues are part of each CDR3. A D gene is named only where the DNA matches it firmly. Clone size is given for some rows only: seen once, a few or many times, or a class if the clone is expanded.

V gene	D gene	J gene	clone size	CDR3 protein	CDR3 DNA
TRBV18	.	TRBJ1-1	.	CASSPGTTNTEAFF	TGTGCCAGCTCACCCGGGACAACGAACACTGAAGCTTTCTTT
TRBV27	.	TRBJ2-1	.	CASHRPGSLAYNEQFF	TGTGCCAGCCACCGTCCCGGGAGTCTAGCCTACAATGAGCAGTTCTTC
TRBV6-5	.	TRBJ1-1	once	CASSYPLAGVMKAFF	TGTGCCAGCAGTTACCCATTGGCAGGGGTCATGAAAGCTTTCTTT
TRBV7-3	TRBD1	TRBJ2-1	.	CASSLIGTVNEQFF	TGTGCCAGCAGCTTAATTGGGACAGTTAATGAGCAGTTCTTC
TRBV19	TRBD1	TRBJ1-4	.	CASHGTGNEKLFF	TGTGCCAGCCACGGGACAGGGAACGAAAAACTGTTTTTT
TRBV27	.	TRBJ2-7	.	CASSSRPLPYEQYF	TGTGCCAGCAGTTCGCGGCCTCTCCCCTACGAGCAGTACTTC
TRBV5-1	.	TRBJ1-5	.	CASSLAGEHQPQHF	TGCGCCAGCAGCTTGGCAGGGGAACATCAGCCCCAGCATTTT
TRBV18	TRBD2	TRBJ2-1	.	CASSPGLADNEQFF	TGTGCCAGCTCGCCGGGACTAGCAGACAATGAGCAGTTCTTC
TRBV7-2	TRBD1	TRBJ1-2	once	CASSLQGARGYTF	TGTGCCAGCAGCTTGCAGGGGGCGCGAGGCTACACCTTC
TRBV5-5	.	TRBJ1-1	.	CASSSGLYPNTEAFF	TGTGCCAGCAGCTCCGGACTTTACCCGAACACTGAAGCTTTCTTT
TRBV18	TRBD1	TRBJ1-2	.	CASSPPTGQNYGYTF	TGTGCCAGCTCACCCCCGACAGGGCAGAACTATGGCTACACCTTC
TRBV13	.	TRBJ1-2	.	CASSLEAQNYGYTF	TGTGCCAGCAGCTTAGAAGCACAGAACTATGGCTACACCTTC
TRBV10-3	.	TRBJ2-7	.	CAISEFGPAGRDRSEQYF	TGTGCCATCAGTGAATTCGGCCCTGCTGGCCGGGATAGGTCGGAGCAGTACTTC
TRBV11-3	.	TRBJ2-7	.	CASSPEDRYEQYF	TGTGCCAGCAGCCCCGAGGACAGATACGAGCAGTACTTC
TRBV5-4	.	TRBJ1-1	.	CASSPSGGAHGNTEAFF	TGTGCCAGCAGCCCGAGCGGGGGCGCACATGGAAACACTGAAGCTTTCTTT
TRBV7-2	.	TRBJ2-3	once	CASSLVWGADTQYF	TGTGCCAGCAGCTTAGTCTGGGGCGCAGATACGCAGTATTTT
TRBV2	TRBD2	TRBJ2-2	.	CASKTTSGRTGELFF	TGTGCCAGCAAGACCACTAGCGGGAGAACCGGGGAGCTGTTTTTT
TRBV19	.	TRBJ1-5	once	CASSTPPTATYQPQHF	TGTGCCAGTAGTACACCACCGACAGCGACATATCAGCCCCAGCATTTT